Listed below are T cell receptor beta chains from one sample, sequenced in a study of shared clonotypes between healthy human individuals. Sequencing used immunoSEQ multiplex PCR; TCRdb keeps in-frame clones, though not all of them. This table has some 2.1 million clones, roughly 95% appearing once. Input material: naive CD8+ T cells sorted from blood. The source is a man aged 18 to 30 in good health. CDR3s include the opening cysteine and the closing phenylalanine or tryptophan. Each record gives: D gene, V gene, clone size, J gene, CDR3 protein, CDR3 DNA. D genes are given only for firm matches. The size field is filled for only some rows; it gives once, few, many or a size class.

-	TRBV9	-	TRBJ2-7	CASSPRRSYEQYF	TGTGCCAGCAGCCCACGGCGGTCCTACGAGCAGTACTTC
-	TRBV5-8	-	TRBJ2-2	CASSLALGNTGELFF	TGTGCCAGCAGCTTAGCCCTCGGGAACACCGGGGAGCTGTTTTTT
TRBD2	TRBV7-9	-	TRBJ2-2	CASSIGLDTGELFF	TGTGCCAGCAGCATCGGACTAGACACCGGGGAGCTGTTTTTT
TRBD1	TRBV6-1	-	TRBJ1-4	CASSEGTGGIKEKLFF	TGTGCCAGCAGTGAGGGGACAGGGGGAATCAAAGAAAAACTGTTTTTT
-	TRBV6-5	-	TRBJ2-7	CASSYGLANDEQYF	TGTGCCAGCAGTTACGGGCTGGCTAACGACGAGCAGTACTTC
TRBD2	TRBV7-2	-	TRBJ2-1	CASSFPSEFLAGDRDEQFF	TGTGCCAGCAGCTTCCCCTCCGAATTTCTAGCGGGAGATAGGGATGAGCAGTTCTTC
-	TRBV27	-	TRBJ2-7	CASSAGPTPYEQYF	TGTGCCAGCAGTGCCGGGCCGACGCCTTACGAGCAGTACTTC
TRBD2	TRBV10-2	-	TRBJ2-1	CASSTGGLEQFF	TGCGCCAGCAGTACGGGGGGTCTTGAGCAGTTCTTC
-	TRBV30	once	TRBJ2-1	CAWSPSATAYNEQFF	TGTGCCTGGAGTCCTAGCGCGACCGCCTACAATGAGCAGTTCTTC
TRBD2	TRBV11-2	-	TRBJ2-5	CASSSPLAGEGRRETQYF	TGTGCCAGCAGCTCTCCCTTAGCGGGAGAGGGCAGAAGGGAGACCCAGTACTTC
-	TRBV19	-	TRBJ2-7	CASSIAGGYYEQYF	TGTGCCAGTAGTATCGCAGGGGGGTACTACGAGCAGTACTTC
-	TRBV27	once	TRBJ2-1	CASSSASLGYNEQFF	TGTGCCAGCAGTTCGGCGTCCCTGGGGTACAATGAGCAGTTCTTC
-	TRBV7-9	-	TRBJ2-5	CASSLRDLQRETQYF	TGTGCCAGCAGCTTGAGGGACCTCCAGAGGGAGACCCAGTACTTC
TRBD1	TRBV29-1	-	TRBJ1-1	CSVELGQGATAEAFF	TGCAGCGTTGAGTTAGGACAGGGGGCAACGGCCGAAGCTTTCTTT
TRBD1	TRBV15	-	TRBJ1-4	CATSKGQGNEKLFF	TGTGCCACCAGCAAGGGACAGGGGAATGAAAAACTGTTTTTT
TRBD1	TRBV11-2	-	TRBJ2-7	CASSGTGEYEQYF	TGTGCCAGCAGCGGGACAGGGGAATACGAGCAGTACTTC
TRBD1	TRBV7-9	-	TRBJ1-1	CASTHTPGQGLNTEAFF	TGTGCCAGCACCCATACCCCGGGACAGGGCTTGAACACTGAAGCTTTCTTT
TRBD2	TRBV11-2	-	TRBJ2-7	CASSLDRTSGYEQYF	TGTGCCAGCAGCTTAGACAGGACTAGCGGCTACGAGCAGTACTTC
TRBD2	TRBV6-1	-	TRBJ2-7	CASSGLAGGLYEQYF	TGTGCCAGCAGTGGACTAGCGGGAGGATTGTACGAGCAGTACTTC
TRBD1	TRBV5-6	-	TRBJ2-7	CASSWDRNPYEQYF	TGTGCCAGCAGCTGGGACAGGAACCCCTACGAGCAGTACTTC
-	TRBV11-2	-	TRBJ2-7	CASSLTGNYEQYF	TGTGCCAGCAGCTTAACAGGGAACTACGAGCAGTACTTC
TRBD1	TRBV13	once	TRBJ1-2	CASSSRGQSYGYTF	TGTGCCAGCAGCTCCCGGGGACAGAGCTATGGCTACACCTTC
TRBD2	TRBV6-1	-	TRBJ2-7	CASTGLAGLQAEQYF	TGTGCCAGCACCGGACTAGCAGGATTACAAGCCGAGCAGTACTTC
-	TRBV6-5	-	TRBJ1-3	CASRGSGNTIYF	TGTGCCAGCAGGGGTTCTGGAAACACCATATATTTT
-	TRBV28	once	TRBJ1-2	CASSLSRGAHYGYTF	TGTGCCAGCAGTTTATCTAGAGGGGCCCACTATGGCTACACCTTC
-	TRBV28	once	TRBJ1-1	CASSFLSGEWGSQAFF	TGTGCCAGCAGTTTCCTCTCAGGGGAATGGGGTTCTCAAGCTTTCTTT
-	TRBV27	-	TRBJ1-6	CASSLSTNLNSPLHF	TGTGCCAGCAGTTTATCGACAAATCTGAATTCACCCCTCCACTTT
-	TRBV7-9	-	TRBJ1-2	CASSLAVDLSGGYTF	TGTGCCAGCAGCTTAGCGGTCGACCTTTCGGGCGGCTACACCTTC
-	TRBV7-9	-	TRBJ2-6	CASSPSGEGANVLTF	TGTGCCAGCAGCCCCTCGGGGGAAGGGGCCAACGTCCTGACTTTC
-	TRBV19	-	TRBJ1-1	CASSIGMGPTEAFF	TGTGCCAGTAGTATAGGTATGGGGCCCACTGAAGCTTTCTTT
-	TRBV5-1	-	TRBJ1-2	CASSLAGNPGYTF	TGCGCCAGCAGCTTAGCAGGGAATCCTGGCTACACCTTC
-	TRBV4-2	-	TRBJ1-3	CASSQDLVDSGNTIYF	TGTGCCAGCAGCCAAGATTTGGTGGACTCTGGAAACACCATATATTTT
-	TRBV6-1	-	TRBJ2-7	CASRNRVGEQYF	TGTGCCAGCAGGAACAGGGTCGGGGAGCAGTACTTC
-	TRBV7-6	-	TRBJ2-7	CASSLAQSYEQYF	TGTGCCAGCAGCTTAGCGCAGTCCTACGAGCAGTACTTC
-	TRBV11-2	-	TRBJ2-1	CASEQGGTYNEQFF	TGTGCCAGCGAACAGGGAGGAACCTACAATGAGCAGTTCTTC
-	TRBV6-6	-	TRBJ2-3	CASSYVLLTDTQYF	TGTGCCAGCAGTTACGTTCTACTCACAGATACGCAGTATTTT
-	TRBV13	once	TRBJ2-1	CASSLREEADEQFF	TGTGCCAGCAGCTTGAGGGAAGAGGCGGATGAGCAGTTCTTC
-	TRBV19	-	TRBJ1-2	CASKTPGGRGYTF	TGTGCCAGTAAGACCCCCGGGGGTAGAGGCTACACCTTC
-	TRBV5-1	-	TRBJ2-1	CASRGSRSSYNEQFF	TGCGCCAGCAGAGGGAGCAGGAGCTCCTACAATGAGCAGTTCTTC